The clone carrying this T cell receptor (beta chain) has at least ten counts. The antigen is not known. Germline assignment: CDR1 SGHAT and CDR2 FQNNGV. V trimming: 5 bases; J trimming: 4 bases; junction bases outside the gene matches: 0. CDR3 size: 12 residues. Replicate PCRs for sorted subsets used 200 ng DNA; this equaled 25,000 to 30,000 T cell genomes. Data came from immunoSEQ multiplex PCR; TCRdb stores just in-frame clones and leaves some out. Of around 1,000,000 clones listed, roughly 80% are singletons. This sample stems from a study of shared clonotypes between healthy human individuals. From CD4+ cells came CD45RA+ naive and CD45RA-negative memory subsets. The study, taken as a whole, reports: Sampling included only blood; tissue repertoires likely differ.

This sequence joins TRBV11-2 and TRBJ2-7, with TRBD2 matching 9 bases. Sequenced: memory CD4+ T cells from PBMCs. Subset: CD45RA-negative fraction. The TCR sequence derives from a man aged 18-30 years in good health. Some clones in this sample may be carry-over from other donors' samples. The CDR3 is CASSTSGYEQYF. CDR3 in DNA: TGTGCCAGCAGCACTAGCGGGTACGAGCAGTACTTC.